The present T cell receptor beta chain was sequenced within a study of blood T cells in healthy people across ages (dated by TCRdb to between 2014 and 2016). With regard to the full study: In model experiments, template switching captured roughly one uniquely barcoded TCR beta cDNA molecule for every two T cells. Two additional independent replicas of 1 million unique cDNA reads from the same blood draw were analyzed for two donors (one aged 18 to 30 and one aged 80 or older). The donors were split into four age groups: young (average about 15 years), middle-aged (39), aged (over 55) and long-lived (roughly 86). To track age-related changes in TCR beta repertoire diversity, the study relied on deep sequencing normalized with unique cDNA molecular identifiers. To avoid experimental bias, donors of different ages were distributed randomly across sequencing lanes.

Results the study describes overall, beyond this receptor: The percentage of naive T cells measured by flow cytometry correlated strongly with observed TCR beta diversity. Estimates of total diversity based on one million sequenced T cells were considered lower bounds and underestimates. Because the CMV infection status of the donors was unknown, age-related changes in expanded clonotypes may potentially have been confounded. Compared with the aged group, the long-lived group had more naive CD4+ T cells, fewer expanded clones and increased TCR diversity, suggesting age selection. Observed TCR beta diversity per million T cells fell roughly linearly with age, and a significant reduction was already apparent by age approximately 40. Conclusive comparison of naive and antigen-experienced compartments was prevented by the profiling of bulk unsorted PBMCs.

As for this clonotype: Its antigen specificity is not known. Nothing much larger sits one base from this clone, and base qualities are not available.

Donors were 35 to 40 systemically healthy Caucasian individuals from Russia aged 6 to 90 years. Each donor gave 9 to 10 milliliters of peripheral blood, collected into EDTA-treated Vacutainer tubes. Ficoll-Paque density-gradient centrifugation was used to isolate PBMCs, with at least 6.5 million obtained per sample. Total RNA, at least 6 micrograms per sample, was extracted from PBMCs with Trizol reagent. For every donor, an aliquot of PBMCs went through flow cytometry to measure the percentages of naive CD45RAhigh/CD27high T cells. Libraries were made using 5' RACE. The sequencer listed for this sample is Illumina HiSeq 2500. A second PCR of roughly 6 to 12 cycles was performed with a sample-barcoded 5' primer and a J-beta primer mix. A unique molecular identifier was introduced onto each TCR beta cDNA molecule by a template-switch 5' adaptor carrying 12 random nucleotides. Each sample yielded at least 3 million CDR3-containing paired-end reads. All of the RNA was converted into first-strand cDNA using the Mint cDNA synthesis kit, with a TRBC-specific oligonucleotide serving as the primer. All cDNA was treated with uracil-DNA glycosylase and then went through a first 18-cycle PCR with the universal primers M1SS and BC2_uni_R. Regarding the original processing steps: For normalization, 1 million high-quality reads were randomly selected from each sample, with every read carrying a distinct molecular identifier. Reads sharing molecular identifiers were discarded rather than binned into consensus sequences. MiTCR, set to a Q25 quality threshold and the strictest error-elimination algorithm, was used for CDR3 identification, clonotype clustering and error correction. A nonparametric unseen species model using Euler transformation provided a lower-bound estimate of total TCR beta diversity. TCRdb's own reprocessing of the public reads used fastp at Q25 and MiXCR and kept productive beta chains. Each entry merges the rows of one CDR3 protein and shows their most common DNA and genes. These V and J calls are TCRdb output, not the study's own analysis. The sample includes roughly 1.5 million distinct CDR3 sequences, with less than 45% observed a single time. The ten top clones hold roughly 3.7% of the sample.

From the cysteine up to the phenylalanine, the CDR3 has a length of 12 residues. Left in the record is the CDR3 DNA by itself, 36 bases read in frame from the first base. Sequences SGHTS (CDR1) and YDEGEE (CDR2) are obtained from the germline V gene. V gives up 7 bases and J gives up 4 bases, and the segment between their germline ends measures 9 bases. Recombination connected TRBV5-8 to TRBJ2-1; matching of 6 bases hints at TRBD2 as the D gene. The sequence was obtained from a young woman in good health. Specimen: blood. The base sequence is TGTGCCAGCTGGGGGGTTTACAATGAGCAGTTCTTC. Its amino acids are CASWGVYNEQFF.